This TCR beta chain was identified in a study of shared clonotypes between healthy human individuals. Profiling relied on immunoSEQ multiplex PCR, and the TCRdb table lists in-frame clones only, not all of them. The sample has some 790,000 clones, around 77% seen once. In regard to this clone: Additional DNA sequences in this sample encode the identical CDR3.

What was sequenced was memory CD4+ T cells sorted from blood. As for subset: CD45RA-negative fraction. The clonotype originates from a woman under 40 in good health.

The CDR3 DNA sequence: TGTGCCAGCAGCTCTAATCAGCCCCAGCATTTT. This gives the protein CASSSNQPQHF. The chain is built from TRBV6-1 and TRBJ1-5; no clear D. V was pared by 6 bases and J by 4 bases, with 4 bases between. Germline loops: CDR1 MNHNS, CDR2 SASEGT. The CDR3 extends over 11 amino acids.